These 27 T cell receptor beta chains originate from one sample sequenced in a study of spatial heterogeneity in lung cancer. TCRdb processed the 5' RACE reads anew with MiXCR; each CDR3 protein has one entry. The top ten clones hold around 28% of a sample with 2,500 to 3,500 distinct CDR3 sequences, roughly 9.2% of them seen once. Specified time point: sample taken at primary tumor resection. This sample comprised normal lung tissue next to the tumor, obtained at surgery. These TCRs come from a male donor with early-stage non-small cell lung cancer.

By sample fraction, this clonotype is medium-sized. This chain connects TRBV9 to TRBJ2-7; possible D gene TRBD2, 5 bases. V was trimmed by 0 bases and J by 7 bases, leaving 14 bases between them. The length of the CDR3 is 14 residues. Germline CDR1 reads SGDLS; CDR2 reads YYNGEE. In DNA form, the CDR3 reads TGTGCCAGCAGCGTAGAGCGGACCCCGATAGAGCAGTACTTC. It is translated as CASSVERTPIEQYF.

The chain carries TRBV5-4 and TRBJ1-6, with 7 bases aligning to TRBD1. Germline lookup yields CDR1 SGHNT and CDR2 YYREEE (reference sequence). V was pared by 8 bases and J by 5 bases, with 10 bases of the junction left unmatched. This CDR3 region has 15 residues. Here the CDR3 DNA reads TGTGCCAGTAATACGAGGGACAGCCATAATTCACCCCTCCACTTT. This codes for CASNTRDSHNSPLHF.

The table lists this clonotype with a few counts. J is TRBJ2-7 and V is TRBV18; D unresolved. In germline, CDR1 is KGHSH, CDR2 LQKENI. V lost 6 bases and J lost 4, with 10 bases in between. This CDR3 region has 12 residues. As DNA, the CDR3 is TGTGCCAGCTCGAGTCCAAATTACGAGCAGTACTTC. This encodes CASSSPNYEQYF. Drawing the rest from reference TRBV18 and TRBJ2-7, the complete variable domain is NAGVMQNPRHLVRRRGQEARLRCSPMKGHSHVYWYRQLPEEGLKFMVYLQKENIIDESGMPKERFSAEFPKEGPSILRIQQVVRGDSAAYFCASSSPNYEQYFGPGTRLTVT.

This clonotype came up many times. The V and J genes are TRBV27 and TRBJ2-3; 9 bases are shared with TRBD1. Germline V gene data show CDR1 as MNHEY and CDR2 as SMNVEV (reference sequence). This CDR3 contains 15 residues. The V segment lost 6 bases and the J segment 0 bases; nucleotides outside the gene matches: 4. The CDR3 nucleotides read TGTGCCAGCAGCTGGGACAGGGCTAGCACAGATACGCAGTATTTT. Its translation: CASSWDRASTDTQYF.

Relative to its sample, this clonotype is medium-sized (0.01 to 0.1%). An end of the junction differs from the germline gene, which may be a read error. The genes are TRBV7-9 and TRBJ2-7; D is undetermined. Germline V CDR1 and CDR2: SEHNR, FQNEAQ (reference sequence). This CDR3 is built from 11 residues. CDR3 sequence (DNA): TGTGCCAGCATCTTATCCTACGAGCAGTACTTC. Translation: CASILSYEQYF.

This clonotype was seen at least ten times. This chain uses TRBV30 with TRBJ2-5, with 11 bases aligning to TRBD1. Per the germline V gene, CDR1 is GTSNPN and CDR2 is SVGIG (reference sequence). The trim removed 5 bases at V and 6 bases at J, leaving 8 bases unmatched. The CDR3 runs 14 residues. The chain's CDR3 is CAWVGQGAPKTQYF. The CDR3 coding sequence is TGTGCCTGGGTCGGACAGGGGGCGCCGAAGACCCAGTACTTC. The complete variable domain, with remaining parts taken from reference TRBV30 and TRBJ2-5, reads SQTIHQWPATLVQPVGSPLSLECTVEGTSNPNLYWYRQAAGRGLQLLFYSVGIGQISSEVPQNLSASRPQDRQFILSSKKLLLSDSGFYLCAWVGQGAPKTQYFGPGTRLLVL.

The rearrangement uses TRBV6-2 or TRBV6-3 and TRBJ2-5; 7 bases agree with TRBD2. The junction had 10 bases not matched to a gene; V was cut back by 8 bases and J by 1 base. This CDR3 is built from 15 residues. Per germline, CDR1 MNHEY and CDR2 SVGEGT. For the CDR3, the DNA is TGTGCCAGCGGACCCGGGACTACTCTCCAAGAGACCCAGTACTTC. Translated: CASGPGTTLQETQYF.

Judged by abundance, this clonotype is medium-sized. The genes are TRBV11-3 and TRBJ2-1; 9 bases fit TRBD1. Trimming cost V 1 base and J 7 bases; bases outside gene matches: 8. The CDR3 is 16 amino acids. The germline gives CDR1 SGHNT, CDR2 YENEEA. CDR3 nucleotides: TGTGCCAGCAGCTTAGCCGGGACAGGGAATAGGAATGAGCAGTTCTTC. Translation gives CASSLAGTGNRNEQFF.

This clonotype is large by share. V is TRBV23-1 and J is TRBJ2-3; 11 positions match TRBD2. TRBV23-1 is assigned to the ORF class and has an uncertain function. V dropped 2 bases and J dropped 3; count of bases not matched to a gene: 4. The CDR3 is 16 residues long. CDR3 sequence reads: CASSQPGLAETDTQYF. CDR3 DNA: TGCGCCAGCAGTCAACCGGGACTAGCGGAGACAGATACGCAGTATTTT.

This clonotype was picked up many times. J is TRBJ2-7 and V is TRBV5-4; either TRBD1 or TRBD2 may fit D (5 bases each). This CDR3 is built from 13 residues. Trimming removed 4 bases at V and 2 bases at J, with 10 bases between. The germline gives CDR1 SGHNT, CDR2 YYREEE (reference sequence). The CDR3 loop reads CASSPGRAYEQYF. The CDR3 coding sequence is TGTGCCAGCAGCCCGGGACGAGCCTACGAGCAGTACTTC.

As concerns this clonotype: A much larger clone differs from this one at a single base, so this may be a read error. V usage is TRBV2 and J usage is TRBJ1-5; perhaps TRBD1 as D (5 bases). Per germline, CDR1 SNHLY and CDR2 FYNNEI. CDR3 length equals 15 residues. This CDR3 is CASSVGESSNQPRHF. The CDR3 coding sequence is TGTGCCAGCAGTGTGGGGGAATCGAGCAATCAGCCCCGGCATTTT.

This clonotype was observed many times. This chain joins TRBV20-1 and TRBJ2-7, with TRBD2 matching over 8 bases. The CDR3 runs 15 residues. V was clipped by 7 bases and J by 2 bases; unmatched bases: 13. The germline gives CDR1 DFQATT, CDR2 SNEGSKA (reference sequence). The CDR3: CSGVDPGLVAYEQYF. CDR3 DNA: TGCAGTGGTGTGGATCCGGGACTAGTCGCCTACGAGCAGTACTTC.

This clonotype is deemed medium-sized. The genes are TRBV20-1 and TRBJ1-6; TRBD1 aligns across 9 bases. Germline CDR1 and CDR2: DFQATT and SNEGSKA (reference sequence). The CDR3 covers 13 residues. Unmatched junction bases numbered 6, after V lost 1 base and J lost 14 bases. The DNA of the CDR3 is TGCAGTGCTAGAGTCGAACAGGGGGCGTCCCTCCACTTT. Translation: CSARVEQGASLHF.

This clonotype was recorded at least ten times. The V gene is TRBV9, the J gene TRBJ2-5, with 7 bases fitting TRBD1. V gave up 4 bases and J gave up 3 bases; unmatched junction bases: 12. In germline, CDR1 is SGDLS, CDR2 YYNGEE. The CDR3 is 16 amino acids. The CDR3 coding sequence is TGTGCCAGCAGCCCACCTCGGGGCGACAGGGAAGAGACCCAGTACTTC. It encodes CASSPPRGDREETQYF.

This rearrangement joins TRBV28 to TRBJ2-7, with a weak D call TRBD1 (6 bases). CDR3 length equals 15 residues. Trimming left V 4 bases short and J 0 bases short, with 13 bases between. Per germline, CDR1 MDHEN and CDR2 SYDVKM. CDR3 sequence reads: CASSSDLDSSYEQYF. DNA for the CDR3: TGTGCCAGCAGTTCAGACCTGGACAGCTCCTACGAGCAGTACTTC.

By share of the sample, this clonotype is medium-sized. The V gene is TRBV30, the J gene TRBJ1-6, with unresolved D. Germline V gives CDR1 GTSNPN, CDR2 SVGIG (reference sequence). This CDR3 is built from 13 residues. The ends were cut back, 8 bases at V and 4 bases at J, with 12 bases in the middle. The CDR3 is CAGRGEYNSPLHF. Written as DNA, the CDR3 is TGTGCCGGCCGTGGGGAGTATAATTCACCCCTCCACTTT. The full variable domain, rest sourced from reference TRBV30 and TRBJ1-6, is SQTIHQWPATLVQPVGSPLSLECTVEGTSNPNLYWYRQAAGRGLQLLFYSVGIGQISSEVPQNLSASRPQDRQFILSSKKLLLSDSGFYLCAGRGEYNSPLHFGNGTRLTVT.

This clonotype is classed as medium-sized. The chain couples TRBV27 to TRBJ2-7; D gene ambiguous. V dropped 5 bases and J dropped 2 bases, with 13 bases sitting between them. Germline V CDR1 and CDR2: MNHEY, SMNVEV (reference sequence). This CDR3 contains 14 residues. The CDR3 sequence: CASSRGRSAYEQYF. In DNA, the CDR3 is TGTGCCAGCAGTCGTGGTCGTTCGGCCTACGAGCAGTACTTC.

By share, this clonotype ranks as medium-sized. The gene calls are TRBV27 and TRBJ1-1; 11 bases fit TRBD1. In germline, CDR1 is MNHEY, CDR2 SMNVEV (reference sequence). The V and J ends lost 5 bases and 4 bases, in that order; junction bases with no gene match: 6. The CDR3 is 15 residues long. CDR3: CASSPRGQGATEAFF. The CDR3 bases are TGTGCCAGCAGTCCCAGAGGACAGGGGGCCACTGAAGCTTTCTTT.

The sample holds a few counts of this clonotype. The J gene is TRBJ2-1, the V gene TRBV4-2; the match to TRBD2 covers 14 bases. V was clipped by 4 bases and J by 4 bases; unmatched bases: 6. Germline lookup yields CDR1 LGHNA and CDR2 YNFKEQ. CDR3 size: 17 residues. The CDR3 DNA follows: TGTGCCAGCAGCCCGAGACTAGCGGGGGGGATGTACAATGAGCAGTTCTTC. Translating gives CASSPRLAGGMYNEQFF.

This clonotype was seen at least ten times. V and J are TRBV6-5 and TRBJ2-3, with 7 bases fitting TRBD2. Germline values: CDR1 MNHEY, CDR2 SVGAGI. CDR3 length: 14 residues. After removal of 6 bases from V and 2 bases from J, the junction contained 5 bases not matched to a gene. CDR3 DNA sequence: TGTGCCAGCAGGGCCGGGACTAACACAGATACGCAGTATTTT. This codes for CASRAGTNTDTQYF.

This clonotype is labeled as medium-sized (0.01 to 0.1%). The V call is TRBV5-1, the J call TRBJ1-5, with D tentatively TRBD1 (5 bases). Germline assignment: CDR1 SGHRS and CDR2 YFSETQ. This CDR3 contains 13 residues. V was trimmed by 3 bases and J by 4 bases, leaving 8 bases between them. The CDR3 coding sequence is TGCGCCAGCAGCTCCAGGGAGAATCAGCCCCAGCATTTT. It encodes CASSSRENQPQHF.

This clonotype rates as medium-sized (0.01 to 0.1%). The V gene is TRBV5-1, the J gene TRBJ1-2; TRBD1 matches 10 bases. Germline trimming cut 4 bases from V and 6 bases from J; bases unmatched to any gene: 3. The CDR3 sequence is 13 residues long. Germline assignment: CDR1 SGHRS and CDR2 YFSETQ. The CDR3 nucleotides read TGCGCCAGCAGCCCGGGACAGGGGAATGGCTACACCTTC. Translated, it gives CASSPGQGNGYTF. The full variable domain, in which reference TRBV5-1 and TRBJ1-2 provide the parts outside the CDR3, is KAGVTQTPRYLIKTRGQQVTLSCSPISGHRSVSWYQQTPGQGLQFLFEYFSETQRNKGNFPGRFSGRQFSNSRSEMNVSTLELGDSALYLCASSPGQGNGYTFGSGTRLTVV.

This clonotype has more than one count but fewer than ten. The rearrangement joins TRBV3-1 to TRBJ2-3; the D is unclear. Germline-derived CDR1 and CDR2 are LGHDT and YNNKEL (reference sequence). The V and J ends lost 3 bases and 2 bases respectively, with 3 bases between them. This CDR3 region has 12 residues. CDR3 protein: CASSHHTDTQYF. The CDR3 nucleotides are TGTGCCAGCAGCCACCACACAGATACGCAGTATTTT.

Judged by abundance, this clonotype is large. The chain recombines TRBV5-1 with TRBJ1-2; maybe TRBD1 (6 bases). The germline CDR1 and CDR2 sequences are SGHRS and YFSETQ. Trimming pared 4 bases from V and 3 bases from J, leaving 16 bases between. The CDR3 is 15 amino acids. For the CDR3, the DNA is TGCGCCAGCAGCCCGAATCCGGGACAACACTATGGCTACACCTTC. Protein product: CASSPNPGQHYGYTF.

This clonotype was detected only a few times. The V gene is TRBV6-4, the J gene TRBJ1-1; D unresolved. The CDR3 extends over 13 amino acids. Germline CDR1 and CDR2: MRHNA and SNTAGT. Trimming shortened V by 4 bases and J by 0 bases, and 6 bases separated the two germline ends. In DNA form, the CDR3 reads TGTGCCAGCAGTGTTCGGGTGAACACTGAAGCTTTCTTT. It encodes CASSVRVNTEAFF.

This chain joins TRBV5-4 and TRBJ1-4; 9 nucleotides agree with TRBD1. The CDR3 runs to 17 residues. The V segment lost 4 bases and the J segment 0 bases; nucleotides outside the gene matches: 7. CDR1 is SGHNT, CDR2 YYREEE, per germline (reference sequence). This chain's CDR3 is CASSRTGGWTTNEKLFF. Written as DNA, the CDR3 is TGTGCCAGCAGCCGAACAGGGGGCTGGACAACTAATGAAAAACTGTTTTTT.

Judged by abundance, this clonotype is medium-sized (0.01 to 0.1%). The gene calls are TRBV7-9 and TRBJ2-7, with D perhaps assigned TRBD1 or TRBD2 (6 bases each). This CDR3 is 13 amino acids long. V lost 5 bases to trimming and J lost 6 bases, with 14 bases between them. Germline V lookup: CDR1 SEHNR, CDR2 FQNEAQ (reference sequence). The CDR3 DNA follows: TGTGCCAGCAGCCCACCCCCGGGGGCCGAGCAGTACTTC. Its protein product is CASSPPPGAEQYF. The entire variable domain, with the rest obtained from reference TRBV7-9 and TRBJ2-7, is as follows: DTGVSQNPRHKITKRGQNVTFRCDPISEHNRLYWYRQTLGQGPEFLTYFQNEAQLEKSRLLSDRFSAERPKGSFSTLEIQRTEQGDSAMYLCASSPPPGAEQYFGPGTRLTVT.